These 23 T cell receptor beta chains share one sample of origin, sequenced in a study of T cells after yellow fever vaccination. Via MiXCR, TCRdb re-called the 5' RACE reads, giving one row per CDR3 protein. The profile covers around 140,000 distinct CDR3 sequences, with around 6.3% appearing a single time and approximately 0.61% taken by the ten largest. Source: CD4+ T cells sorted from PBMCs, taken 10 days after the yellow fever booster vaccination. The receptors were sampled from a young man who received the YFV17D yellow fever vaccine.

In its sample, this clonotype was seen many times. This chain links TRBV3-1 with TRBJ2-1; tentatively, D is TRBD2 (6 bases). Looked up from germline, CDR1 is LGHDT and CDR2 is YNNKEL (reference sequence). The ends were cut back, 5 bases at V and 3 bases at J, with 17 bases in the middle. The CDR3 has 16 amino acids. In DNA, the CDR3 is TGTGCCAGCAGCGTGCAGCCGGGACTGGACTACAATGAGCAGTTCTTC. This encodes CASSVQPGLDYNEQFF.

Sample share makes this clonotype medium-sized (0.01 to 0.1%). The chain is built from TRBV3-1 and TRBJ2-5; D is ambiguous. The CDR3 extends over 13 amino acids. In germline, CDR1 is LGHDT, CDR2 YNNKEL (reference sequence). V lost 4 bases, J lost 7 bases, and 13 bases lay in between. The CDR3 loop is CASSLNTGGTQYF. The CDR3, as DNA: TGTGCCAGCAGCCTTAACACCGGTGGGACCCAGTACTTC.

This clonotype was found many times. The CDR3 DNA reads as TGTGCCAGCAGCTCTCGGGGAGACTCCTACAATGAGCAGTTCTTC. The encoded protein is CASSSRGDSYNEQFF. The chain has TRBV7-2 and TRBJ2-1; D may be TRBD2 (5 bases). V lost 4 bases and J 0 bases, leaving 10 bases between the germline ends. The CDR3 runs to 15 residues. Germline V lookup: CDR1 SGHTA, CDR2 FQGNSA.

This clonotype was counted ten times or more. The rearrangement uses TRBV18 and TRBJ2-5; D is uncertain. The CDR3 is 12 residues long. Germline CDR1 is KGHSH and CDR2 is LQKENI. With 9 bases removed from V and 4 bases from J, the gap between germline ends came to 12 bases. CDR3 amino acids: CASSQSLETQYF. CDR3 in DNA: TGTGCCAGTTCCCAGAGCCTAGAGACCCAGTACTTC.

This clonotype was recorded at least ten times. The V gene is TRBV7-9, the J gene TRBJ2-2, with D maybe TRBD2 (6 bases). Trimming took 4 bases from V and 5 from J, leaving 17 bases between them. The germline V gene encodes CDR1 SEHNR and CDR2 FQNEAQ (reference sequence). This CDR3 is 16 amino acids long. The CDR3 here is CASSSPGGSATGELFF. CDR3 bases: TGTGCCAGCAGCTCTCCTGGGGGGAGTGCGACCGGGGAGCTGTTTTTT.

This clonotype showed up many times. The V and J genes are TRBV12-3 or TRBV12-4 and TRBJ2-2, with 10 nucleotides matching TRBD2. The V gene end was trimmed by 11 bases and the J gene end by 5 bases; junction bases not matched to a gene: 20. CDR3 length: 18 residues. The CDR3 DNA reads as TGTGCCGACGGTCGGGTGAATAGCGGGAGGACAAGGACCGGGGAGCTGTTTTTT. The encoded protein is CADGRVNSGRTRTGELFF.

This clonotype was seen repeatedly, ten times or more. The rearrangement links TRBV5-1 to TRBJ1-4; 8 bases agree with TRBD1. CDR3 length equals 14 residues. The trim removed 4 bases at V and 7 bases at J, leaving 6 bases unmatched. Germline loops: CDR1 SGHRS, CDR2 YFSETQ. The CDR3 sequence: CASSGQGFGEKLFF. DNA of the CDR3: TGCGCCAGCAGCGGACAGGGTTTCGGTGAAAAACTGTTTTTT.

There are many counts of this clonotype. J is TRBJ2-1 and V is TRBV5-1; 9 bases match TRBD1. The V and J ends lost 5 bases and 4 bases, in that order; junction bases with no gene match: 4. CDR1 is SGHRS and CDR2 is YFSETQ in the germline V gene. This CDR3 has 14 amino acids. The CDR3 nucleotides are TGCGCCAGCAGACGGGACAGGGAATACAATGAGCAGTTCTTC. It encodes CASRRDREYNEQFF.

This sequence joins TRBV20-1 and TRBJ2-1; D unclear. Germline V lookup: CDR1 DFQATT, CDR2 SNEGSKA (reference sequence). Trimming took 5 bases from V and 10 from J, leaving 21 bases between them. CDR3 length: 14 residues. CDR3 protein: CSARPRGSFGEQFF. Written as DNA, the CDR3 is TGCAGTGCTCGCCCCCGCGGCAGTTTTGGCGAGCAGTTCTTC.

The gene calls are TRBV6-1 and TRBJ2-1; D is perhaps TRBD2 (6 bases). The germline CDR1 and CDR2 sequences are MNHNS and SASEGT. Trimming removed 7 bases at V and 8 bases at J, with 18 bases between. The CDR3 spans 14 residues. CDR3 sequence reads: CASTPGTSVYEQFF. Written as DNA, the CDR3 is TGTGCCAGCACGCCGGGGACTTCAGTCTATGAGCAGTTCTTC.

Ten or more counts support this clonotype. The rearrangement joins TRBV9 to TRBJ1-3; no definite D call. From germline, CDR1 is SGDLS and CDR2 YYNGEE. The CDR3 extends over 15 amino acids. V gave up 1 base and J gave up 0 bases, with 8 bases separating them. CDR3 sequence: CASSVSLSSGNTIYF. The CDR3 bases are TGTGCCAGCAGCGTAAGCCTGAGCTCTGGAAACACCATATATTTT.

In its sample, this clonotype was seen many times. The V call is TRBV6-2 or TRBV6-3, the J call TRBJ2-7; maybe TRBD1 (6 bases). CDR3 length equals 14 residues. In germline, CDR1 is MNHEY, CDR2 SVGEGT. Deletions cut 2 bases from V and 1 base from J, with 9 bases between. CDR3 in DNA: TGTGCCAGCAGTTACGACCAGGGGTCCTACGAGCAGTACTTC. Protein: CASSYDQGSYEQYF.

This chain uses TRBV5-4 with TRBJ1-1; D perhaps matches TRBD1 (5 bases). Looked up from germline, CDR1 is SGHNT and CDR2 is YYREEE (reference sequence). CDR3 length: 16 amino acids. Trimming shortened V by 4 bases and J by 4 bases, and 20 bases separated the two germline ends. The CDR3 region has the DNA TGTGCCAGCAGCCCGGATTTCGGGGCCCAGGGCACTGAAGCTTTCTTT. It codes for CASSPDFGAQGTEAFF.

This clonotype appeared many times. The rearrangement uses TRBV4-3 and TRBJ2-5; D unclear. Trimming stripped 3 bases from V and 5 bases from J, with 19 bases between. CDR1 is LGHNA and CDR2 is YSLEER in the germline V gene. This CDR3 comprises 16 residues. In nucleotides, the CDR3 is TGCGCCAGCAGCCAGGGGATGATGCGTGTGGGGGAGACCCAGTACTTC. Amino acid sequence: CASSQGMMRVGETQYF.

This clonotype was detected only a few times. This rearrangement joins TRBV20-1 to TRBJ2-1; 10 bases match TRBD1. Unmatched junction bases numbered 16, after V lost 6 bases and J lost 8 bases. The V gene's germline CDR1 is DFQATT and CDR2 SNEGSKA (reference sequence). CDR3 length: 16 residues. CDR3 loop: CSALTDRGRPRDEQFF. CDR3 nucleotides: TGCAGTGCCTTGACCGACAGGGGGCGGCCCCGGGATGAGCAGTTCTTC.

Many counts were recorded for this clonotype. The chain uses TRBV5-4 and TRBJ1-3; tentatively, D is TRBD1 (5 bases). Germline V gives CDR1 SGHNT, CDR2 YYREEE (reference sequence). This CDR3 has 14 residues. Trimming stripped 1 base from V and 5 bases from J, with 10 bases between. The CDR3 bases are TGTGCCAGCAGCTTGAAGGGGCCGAGAAACACCATATATTTT. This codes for CASSLKGPRNTIYF.

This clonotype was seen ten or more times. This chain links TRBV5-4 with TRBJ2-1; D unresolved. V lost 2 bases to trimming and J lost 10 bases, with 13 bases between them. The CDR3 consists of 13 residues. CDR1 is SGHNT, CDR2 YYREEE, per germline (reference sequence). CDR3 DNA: TGTGCCAGCAGCTTAAGACTCAGTAGGGAGCAGTTCTTC. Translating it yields CASSLRLSREQFF. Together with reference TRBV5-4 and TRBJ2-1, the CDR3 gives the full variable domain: ETGVTQSPTHLIKTRGQQVTLRCSSQSGHNTVSWYQQALGQGPQFIFQYYREEENGRGNFPPRFSGLQFPNYSSELNVNALELDDSALYLCASSLRLSREQFFGPGTRLTVL.

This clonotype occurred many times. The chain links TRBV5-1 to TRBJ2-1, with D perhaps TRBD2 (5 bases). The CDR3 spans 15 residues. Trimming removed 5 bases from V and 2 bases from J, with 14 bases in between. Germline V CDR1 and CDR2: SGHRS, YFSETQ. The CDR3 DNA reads TGCGCCAGCAGTGGGTCTAGCAGAACCTACAATGAGCAGTTCTTC. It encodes CASSGSSRTYNEQFF.

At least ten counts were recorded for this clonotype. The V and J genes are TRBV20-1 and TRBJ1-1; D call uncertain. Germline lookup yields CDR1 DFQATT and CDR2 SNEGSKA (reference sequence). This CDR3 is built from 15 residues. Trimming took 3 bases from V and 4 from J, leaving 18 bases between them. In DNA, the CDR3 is TGCAGTGCTAGGGGTTTCCGAGGTGGGAGCACTGAAGCTTTCTTT. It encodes CSARGFRGGSTEAFF.

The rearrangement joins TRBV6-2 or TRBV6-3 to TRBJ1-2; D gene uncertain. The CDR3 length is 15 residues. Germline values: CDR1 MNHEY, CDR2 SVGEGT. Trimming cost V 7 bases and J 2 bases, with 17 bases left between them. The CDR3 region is CASIPRRAGNYGYTF. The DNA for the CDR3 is TGTGCCAGCATCCCCCGCCGTGCAGGCAACTATGGCTACACCTTC.

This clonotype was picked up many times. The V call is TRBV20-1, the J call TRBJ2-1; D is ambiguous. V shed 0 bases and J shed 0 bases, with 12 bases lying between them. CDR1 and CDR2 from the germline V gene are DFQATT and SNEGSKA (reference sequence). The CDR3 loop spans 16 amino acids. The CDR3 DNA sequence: TGCAGTGCTAGAGAAGCCCATATTAGCTCCTACAATGAGCAGTTCTTC. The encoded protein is CSAREAHISSYNEQFF.

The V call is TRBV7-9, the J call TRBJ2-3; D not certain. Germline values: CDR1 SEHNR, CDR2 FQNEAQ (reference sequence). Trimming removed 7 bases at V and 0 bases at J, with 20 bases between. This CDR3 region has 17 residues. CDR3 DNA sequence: TGTGCCAGCAAACCTTTCGGACGGCCAAATAGCACAGATACGCAGTATTTT. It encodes CASKPFGRPNSTDTQYF.

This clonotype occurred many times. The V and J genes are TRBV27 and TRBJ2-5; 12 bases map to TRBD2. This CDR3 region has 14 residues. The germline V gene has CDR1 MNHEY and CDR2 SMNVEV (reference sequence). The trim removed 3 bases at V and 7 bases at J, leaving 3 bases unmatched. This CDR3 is CASSLGGLAGTQYF. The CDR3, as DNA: TGTGCCAGCAGTTTGGGGGGACTAGCGGGGACCCAGTACTTC.